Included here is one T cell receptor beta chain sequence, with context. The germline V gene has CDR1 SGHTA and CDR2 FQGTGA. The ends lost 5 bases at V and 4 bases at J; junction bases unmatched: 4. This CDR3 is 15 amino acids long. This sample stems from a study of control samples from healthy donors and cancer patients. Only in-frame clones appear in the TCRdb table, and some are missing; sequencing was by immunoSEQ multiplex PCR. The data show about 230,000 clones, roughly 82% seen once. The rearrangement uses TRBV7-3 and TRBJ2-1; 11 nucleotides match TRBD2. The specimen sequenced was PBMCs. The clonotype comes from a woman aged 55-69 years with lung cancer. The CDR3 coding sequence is TGTGCCAGCAGCCGGGGACTAGCGGTATACAATGAGCAGTTCTTC. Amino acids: CASSRGLAVYNEQFF.